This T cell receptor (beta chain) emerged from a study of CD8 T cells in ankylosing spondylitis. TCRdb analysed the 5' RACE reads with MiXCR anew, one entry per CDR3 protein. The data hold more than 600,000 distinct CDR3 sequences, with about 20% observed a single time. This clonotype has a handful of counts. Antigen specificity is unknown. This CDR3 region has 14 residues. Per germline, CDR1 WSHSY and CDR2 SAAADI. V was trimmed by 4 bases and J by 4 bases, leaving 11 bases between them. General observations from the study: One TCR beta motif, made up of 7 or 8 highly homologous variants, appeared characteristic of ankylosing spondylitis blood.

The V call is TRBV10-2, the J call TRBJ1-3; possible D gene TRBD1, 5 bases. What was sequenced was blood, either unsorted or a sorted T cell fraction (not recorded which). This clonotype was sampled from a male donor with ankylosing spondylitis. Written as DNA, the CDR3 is TGCGCCAGCAGTGTTGGGACCGAAGGAAACACCATATATTTT. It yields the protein CASSVGTEGNTIYF.